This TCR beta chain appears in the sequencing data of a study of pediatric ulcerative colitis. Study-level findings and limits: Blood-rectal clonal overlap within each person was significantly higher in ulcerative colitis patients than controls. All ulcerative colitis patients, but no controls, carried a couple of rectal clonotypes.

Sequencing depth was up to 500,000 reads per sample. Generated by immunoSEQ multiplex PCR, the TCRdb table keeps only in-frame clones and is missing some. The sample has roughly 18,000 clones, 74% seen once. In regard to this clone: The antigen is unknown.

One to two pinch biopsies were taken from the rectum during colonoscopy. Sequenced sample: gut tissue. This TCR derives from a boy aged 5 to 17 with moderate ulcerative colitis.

The CDR3 protein is CASSIGSGSNTEAFF. As DNA, the CDR3 is TGTGCCAGTAGTATTGGCTCAGGGTCGAACACTGAAGCTTTCTTT. The rearrangement uses TRBV19 and TRBJ1-1; D possibly corresponds to TRBD1 (5 bases). The CDR3 contains 15 residues. Germline CDR1 reads LNHDA; CDR2 reads SQIVND (reference sequence). The germline V and J ends were trimmed by 3 bases and 1 base, with 12 bases remaining between them. Looking up the rest from reference TRBV19 and TRBJ1-1 gives the full variable domain: DGGITQSPKYLFRKEGQNVTLSCEQNLNHDAMYWYRQDPGQGLRLIYYSQIVNDFQKGDIAEGYSVSREKKESFPLTVTSAQKNPTAFYLCASSIGSGSNTEAFFGQGTRLTVV.